Listed below are T cell receptor beta chains from one sample, sequenced in a study of T cell responses to AZD1222 COVID-19 vaccine. Only in-frame clones appear in the TCRdb table, and some are missing; sequencing was by immunoSEQ multiplex PCR. This table holds around 130,000 clones, 80% to 90% found once. The material was peripheral blood, obtained 28 days after the second AZD1222 dose. Source of these receptors: an adult who received the AZD1222 COVID-19 vaccine. CDR3s include the opening cysteine and the closing phenylalanine or tryptophan. A D gene is named only where the DNA matches it firmly. Some rows have no size entry. The others give once, few or many, or a class for an expanded clone.

size	V	D	J	CDR3	DNA
once	TRBV7-2	.	TRBJ1-5	CASSSLGARQPQHF	TGTGCCAGCAGCTCATTGGGGGCAAGGCAGCCCCAGCATTTT
.	TRBV18	TRBD1	TRBJ1-6	CASSPSDRGGSPLHF	TGTGCCAGCTCACCGTCCGACAGGGGGGGTTCACCCCTCCACTTT
.	TRBV10-1	.	TRBJ2-2	CASQTPDTGELFF	TGCGCCAGCCAAACACCGGACACCGGGGAGCTGTTTTTT
.	TRBV7-6	.	TRBJ2-3	CASSSTSRTQYF	TGTGCCAGCAGCTCAACCAGTCGCACGCAGTATTTT
.	TRBV11-2	.	TRBJ1-2	CASSLDQGRGYTF	TGTGCCAGCAGCTTAGATCAGGGAAGGGGCTACACCTTC
once	TRBV7-8	.	TRBJ2-2	CASSRGQIRGTGELFF	TGTGCCAGCAGCCGTGGACAGATCCGAGGCACCGGGGAGCTGTTTTTT
.	TRBV29-1	.	TRBJ2-2	CSVTGGNTGELFF	TGCAGCGTCACCGGAGGTAACACCGGGGAGCTGTTTTTT
.	TRBV7-8	.	TRBJ1-6	CASSSTRGGRWNSPLHF	TGTGCCAGCAGCTCTACACGGGGCGGGCGATGGAATTCACCCCTCCACTTT
.	TRBV6-1	.	TRBJ2-6	CASSGPGVFFSGANVLTF	TGTGCCAGCAGTGGGCCAGGGGTATTCTTCTCTGGGGCCAACGTCCTGACTTTC
.	TRBV27	TRBD1	TRBJ1-6	CASSTGQRGSPLHF	TGTGCCAGCAGTACGGGACAGCGGGGATCACCCCTCCACTTT
.	TRBV2	TRBD1	TRBJ1-4	CARSDGGTGRLKLFF	TGTGCCAGAAGTGACGGAGGGACAGGGCGTTTAAAACTGTTTTTT
once	TRBV7-2	.	TRBJ1-3	CASSPGQLGNTIYF	TGTGCCAGCAGCCCGGGTCAACTTGGAAACACCATATATTTT
.	TRBV5-1	TRBD1	TRBJ1-4	CASSDPQGANEKLFF	TGCGCCAGCAGCGATCCCCAGGGGGCTAATGAAAAACTGTTTTTT
.	TRBV2	.	TRBJ1-5	CASKRAGNQPQHF	TGTGCCAGCAAGAGAGCGGGCAATCAGCCCCAGCATTTT
.	TRBV7-8	.	TRBJ1-1	CASSLAEIPHTEAFF	TGTGCCAGCAGCTTAGCAGAGATTCCCCACACTGAAGCTTTCTTT
few	TRBV27	TRBD1	TRBJ1-1	CASSPRTGGETEAFF	TGTGCCAGCAGTCCCCGGACAGGGGGGGAGACTGAAGCTTTCTTT
.	TRBV21-1	.	TRBJ2-5	CASSKEGGEPPETQYF	TGTGCCAGCAGCAAAGAAGGAGGCGAACCCCCGGAGACCCAGTACTTC
once	TRBV10-3	.	TRBJ1-5	CAISELQGSQHF	TGTGCCATCAGTGAGTTACAGGGTTCCCAGCATTTT
once	TRBV5-8	.	TRBJ2-7	CASSLGGYEQYF	TGTGCCAGCAGCTTGGGGGGGTACGAGCAGTACTTC
.	TRBV2	.	TRBJ2-1	CASTPPGSRLNEQFF	TGTGCCAGCACCCCGCCGGGGTCTAGACTCAATGAGCAGTTCTTC
.	TRBV12-3/TRBV12-4	.	TRBJ2-1	CASSFRGREQFF	TGTGCCAGCAGTTTCAGGGGTCGGGAGCAGTTCTTC
once	TRBV5-1	TRBD2	TRBJ2-3	CASSPALAGVSDTQYF	TGCGCCAGCAGCCCGGCCCTAGCGGGAGTGTCAGATACGCAGTATTTT
.	TRBV3-1/TRBV3-2	.	TRBJ1-6	CASSSPGRGGSPLHF	TGTGCCAGCAGCTCCCCTGGGAGGGGAGGGTCACCCCTCCACTTT
once	TRBV19	.	TRBJ1-2	CASSRLGGYGYTF	TGTGCCAGTAGTCGCCTCGGGGGCTATGGCTACACCTTC
few	TRBV7-2	TRBD2	TRBJ2-1	CASSLDVAGAGEQFF	TGTGCCAGCAGCTTAGATGTAGCGGGGGCGGGTGAGCAGTTCTTC
.	TRBV6-6	TRBD1	TRBJ1-1	CASSSWTGTMNTEAFF	TGTGCCAGCAGTTCTTGGACAGGTACTATGAACACTGAAGCTTTCTTT
.	TRBV19	TRBD1	TRBJ1-1	CASSGQANTEAFF	TGTGCCAGTAGCGGACAGGCGAACACTGAAGCTTTCTTT
.	TRBV28	.	TRBJ2-7	CASSFPDISYEQYF	TGTGCCAGCAGTTTCCCCGACATATCCTACGAGCAGTACTTC
.	TRBV7-6	.	TRBJ1-4	CASSLAGQKLFF	TGTGCCAGCAGCTTAGCCGGACAAAAACTGTTTTTT
once	TRBV30	.	TRBJ1-4	CAWSVRGAQEKLFF	TGTGCCTGGAGTGTAAGGGGGGCCCAAGAAAAACTGTTTTTT
.	TRBV30	.	TRBJ1-3	CARSAGTGNTIYF	TGTGCCCGCTCGGCTGGTACTGGAAACACCATATATTTT
.	TRBV7-9	.	TRBJ1-3	CASSPLGRELSGNTIYF	TGTGCCAGCAGCCCCCTGGGCAGAGAACTCTCTGGAAACACCATATATTTT
.	TRBV2	.	TRBJ2-7	CASSLGHLYEQYF	TGTGCCAGCAGCCTCGGACACCTTTACGAGCAGTACTTC
.	TRBV7-2	.	TRBJ1-1	CASSLTNWDTEAFF	TGTGCCAGCAGCTTAACTAATTGGGACACTGAAGCTTTCTTT
once	TRBV5-4	.	TRBJ1-1	CASSRDSFTEAFF	TGTGCCAGCAGCCGAGACAGTTTCACTGAAGCTTTCTTT
.	TRBV11-2	TRBD1	TRBJ2-1	CASSTRTGAGNEQFF	TGTGCCAGCAGCACTCGGACAGGGGCCGGGAATGAGCAGTTCTTC
.	TRBV18	TRBD1	TRBJ2-3	CATQGQGDATQYF	TGTGCCACCCAAGGCCAGGGGGACGCTACGCAGTATTTT
.	TRBV6-5	.	TRBJ2-1	CASSRDPTYNEQFF	TGTGCCAGCAGCCGGGACCCGACCTACAATGAGCAGTTCTTC
.	TRBV6-5	TRBD1	TRBJ1-2	CASSLNRGAYGYTF	TGTGCCAGCAGCCTCAACAGGGGGGCCTATGGCTACACCTTC
.	TRBV5-1	.	TRBJ2-5	CASSLWSGSETQYF	TGCGCCAGCAGCTTGTGGTCGGGAAGCGAGACCCAGTACTTC
few	TRBV5-1	.	TRBJ1-1	CASSLGGNTEAFF	TGCGCCAGCAGCTTGGGAGGGAACACTGAAGCTTTCTTT
.	TRBV7-9	TRBD1	TRBJ1-1	CASSSDRRNTEAFF	TGTGCCAGCAGCTCGGACAGGCGGAACACTGAAGCTTTCTTT
once	TRBV3-1/TRBV3-2	.	TRBJ2-1	CASSPRTRSEQFF	TGTGCCAGCAGCCCGCGGACAAGGAGTGAGCAGTTCTTC
.	TRBV7-2	TRBD2	TRBJ2-3	CASSFTLAGDIDTQYF	TGTGCCAGCAGCTTCACTCTAGCGGGGGATATCGATACGCAGTATTTT
once	TRBV7-2	.	TRBJ1-5	CASSLGVRRPQHF	TGTGCCAGCAGCTTAGGGGTCCGGAGGCCCCAGCATTTT
few	TRBV27	.	TRBJ1-2	CASSLSPHPGYGYTF	TGTGCCAGCAGTTTAAGCCCCCATCCGGGCTATGGCTACACCTTC
.	TRBV7-2	.	TRBJ1-3	CASSLVAAGNTIYF	TGTGCCAGCAGCTTAGTCGCAGCAGGAAACACCATATATTTT
.	TRBV30	.	TRBJ2-7	CAWRMTGTPYEQYF	TGTGCCTGGAGGATGACAGGGACTCCCTACGAGCAGTACTTC
.	TRBV9	.	TRBJ2-2	CASSSSGTNTGELFF	TGTGCCAGCAGTAGTAGCGGCACGAACACCGGGGAGCTGTTTTTT
.	TRBV3-1/TRBV3-2	TRBD1	TRBJ1-6	CASSPSTGKTDNSPLHF	TGTGCCAGCAGCCCCTCGACAGGGAAAACGGATAATTCACCCCTCCACTTT
.	TRBV2	.	TRBJ1-2	CASRRAGDYGYTF	TGTGCCAGCAGGCGTGCGGGGGACTATGGCTACACCTTC